The rows below give T cell receptor beta chains drawn from one sample of a study of blood T cell repertoires in COVID-19. The table came from immunoSEQ multiplex PCR; TCRdb's copy has only in-frame clones and leaves some out. This table has 100,000 or so clones, roughly 80% appearing once. Input material: peripheral blood. The receptors shown here come from a human donor in a cohort sampled during active COVID-19. Each CDR3 is given with its conserved first and last residue. A D gene is named only where the DNA matches it firmly. Clone size is not always given. Where it is, it says once, few, many or a class for expanded clones.

>NA|TRBJ1-1|TRBV5-1|NA
CASSLGHLNTEAFF
TGCGCCAGCAGTCTGGGGCACCTGAACACTGAAGCTTTCTTT
>NA|TRBJ2-7|TRBV6-2/TRBV6-3|TRBD2
CASSFASGSPYSYEQYF
TGTGCCAGCAGTTTCGCTAGCGGGAGTCCCTACTCCTACGAGCAGTACTTC
>NA|TRBJ1-1|TRBV7-6|TRBD1
CASSLADRALSKNTEAFF
TGTGCCAGCAGCTTAGCCGACAGGGCCCTGTCGAAGAACACTGAAGCTTTCTTT
>NA|TRBJ2-7|TRBV10-2|TRBD1
CASRDRDRGAYEQYF
TGCGCCAGCAGGGACCGGGACAGGGGCGCCTACGAGCAGTACTTC
>NA|TRBJ1-1|TRBV7-3|TRBD1
CASSGQGNTEAFF
TGTGCCAGCAGCGGACAGGGGAACACTGAAGCTTTCTTT
>NA|TRBJ1-3|TRBV9|TRBD1
CASSVAIGGPALGNTIYF
TGTGCCAGCAGCGTAGCGATAGGGGGCCCGGCCCTTGGAAACACCATATATTTT
>NA|TRBJ1-1|TRBV7-9|NA
CASIGDMNTEAFF
TGTGCCAGCATCGGGGATATGAACACTGAAGCTTTCTTT
>NA|TRBJ1-1|TRBV28|NA
CASNLRNEAFF
TGTGCCAGCAACCTCAGGAACGAAGCTTTCTTT
>once|TRBJ1-5|TRBV4-1|TRBD1
CASSQTGAPHPQHF
TGCGCCAGCAGCCAAACAGGGGCCCCTCATCCCCAGCATTTT
>NA|TRBJ2-7|TRBV6-2/TRBV6-3|NA
CASSYSQGPPYEQYF
TGTGCCAGCAGTTATTCCCAGGGGCCCCCCTACGAGCAGTACTTC
>few|TRBJ1-3|TRBV7-6|NA
CASSPAGNSNTIYF
TGTGCCAGCAGCCCCGCCGGGAATAGTAACACCATATATTTT
>NA|TRBJ2-5|TRBV9|NA
CASSVGAGAFQETQYF
TGTGCCAGCAGCGTAGGGGCAGGGGCGTTCCAAGAGACCCAGTACTTC
>NA|TRBJ2-7|TRBV15|TRBD1
CATSSGQGFEQYF
TGTGCCACCAGCAGTGGACAGGGTTTCGAGCAGTACTTC
>NA|TRBJ2-2|TRBV11-2|NA
CASSFGRGLNTGELFF
TGTGCCAGCAGCTTCGGGCGGGGCCTGAACACCGGGGAGCTGTTTTTT
>few|TRBJ2-2|TRBV27|TRBD1
CASTRTGTTGELFF
TGTGCCAGCACCCGGACAGGTACCACCGGGGAGCTGTTTTTT
>NA|TRBJ1-1|TRBV30|NA
CATWGIRVTGNQNTEAFF
TGTGCCACATGGGGGATTAGGGTAACAGGGAACCAGAACACTGAAGCTTTCTTT
>NA|TRBJ2-3|TRBV25-1|NA
CASSAEGSTDTQYF
TGTGCCAGCAGTGCTGAGGGTAGCACAGATACGCAGTATTTT
>NA|TRBJ2-5|TRBV3-1/TRBV3-2|TRBD1
CASSQRQGAETQYF
TGTGCCAGCAGCCAAAGACAGGGGGCAGAGACCCAGTACTTC
>NA|TRBJ1-5|TRBV21-1|NA
CASSLFNQPQHF
TGTGCCAGCAGCCTCTTTAATCAGCCCCAGCATTTT
>NA|TRBJ1-2|TRBV10-3|TRBD1
CAISESGAGGLRGNGYTF
TGTGCCATCAGTGAGTCGGGGGCAGGGGGCCTGCGGGGGAATGGCTACACCTTC
>NA|TRBJ2-7|TRBV5-1|TRBD2
CASSSGLSSYEQYF
TGCGCCAGCAGTTCGGGACTATCCTCCTACGAGCAGTACTTC
>NA|TRBJ1-2|TRBV6-5|NA
CASSRRRVGDAGYTF
TGTGCCAGCAGCCGACGGAGGGTGGGGGATGCGGGCTACACCTTC
>once|TRBJ2-7|TRBV29-1|NA
CSVAPDSYEQYF
TGCAGCGTCGCCCCAGACTCCTACGAGCAGTACTTC
>NA|TRBJ2-3|TRBV4-3|TRBD2
CASSPVGLATDTQYF
TGCGCCAGCAGCCCGGTCGGACTAGCGACAGATACGCAGTATTTT
>NA|TRBJ2-7|TRBV29-1|NA
CSVDSGESYEQYF
TGCAGCGTGGACAGCGGGGAATCCTACGAGCAGTACTTC
>NA|TRBJ2-7|TRBV11-2|TRBD2
CASSLDRWGTSVF
TGTGCCAGCAGCTTAGATCGCTGGGGGACTAGCGTCTTC
>NA|TRBJ2-1|TRBV7-3|TRBD2
CASSLYAGEYNEQFF
TGTGCCAGCAGCTTATATGCGGGAGAGTACAATGAGCAGTTCTTC
>NA|TRBJ2-2|TRBV5-1|NA
CASSSRGQNTGELFF
TGCGCCAGCAGCTCGAGGGGACAGAACACCGGGGAGCTGTTTTTT
>NA|TRBJ2-3|TRBV28|TRBD1
CASSFRQGEVAGTDTQYF
TGTGCCAGCAGTTTCCGACAGGGGGAGGTCGCTGGCACAGATACGCAGTATTTT
>NA|TRBJ1-2|TRBV19|NA
CASSYLQENYGYTF
TGTGCCAGTAGCTATTTACAGGAGAACTATGGCTACACCTTC
>NA|TRBJ1-1|TRBV5-1|TRBD1
CASSAGTGSVHTEAFF
TGCGCCAGCAGCGCCGGGACAGGGTCGGTTCACACTGAAGCTTTCTTT
>NA|TRBJ2-7|TRBV7-9|TRBD1
CASSPPGQVSYEQYF
TGTGCCAGCAGCCCCCCGGGACAGGTCTCCTACGAGCAGTACTTC
>NA|TRBJ2-7|TRBV7-8|TRBD2
CASSLAMASGGFEQYF
TGTGCCAGCAGCTTAGCGATGGCTAGCGGGGGTTTTGAGCAGTACTTC
>NA|TRBJ1-6|TRBV6-5|TRBD1
CASSRRDRDSPLHF
TGTGCCAGCAGTCGGAGGGACAGGGATTCACCCCTCCACTTT
>NA|TRBJ1-4|TRBV18|TRBD1
CASSPRTGSNNEKLFF
TGTGCCAGCTCACCACGGACAGGGTCTAATAATGAAAAACTGTTTTTT